This TCR beta chain was observed in a study of T cell repertoires in cytomegalovirus infection. The overall study: From public TCR beta signatures came an indication of both CMV infection and matching HLA type. The study, taken as a whole, reports: Within the response measured ex vivo, HLA-C-restricted CMV-specific TCR beta clonotypes were dominant. Carriers of CMV plus the relevant HLA were identified by cumulative public TCR beta family frequency.

V was trimmed by 3 bases and J by 5 bases, leaving 18 bases between them. This CDR3 has 16 residues. CDR1 is LNHNV and CDR2 is YYDKDF in the germline V gene (reference sequence). TCRdb called the reads again in MiXCR, with one record for every CDR3 protein. The table has around 800,000 distinct CDR3 sequences, approximately 29% seen once; the top ten hold roughly an eighth. On this clonotype: Its specificity is not known.

This sequence was found in a human donor in good health (CMV status not recorded). Some clones in this sample may be carry-over from other donors' samples. The chain is built from TRBV15 and TRBJ2-3; possible D gene TRBD2, 6 bases. Here the sequenced sample was cultured CD8+ T cells from PBMCs, taken from culture after CMV antigen stimulation. The CDR3 loop reads CATSRASGDLLDTQYF. CDR3 in DNA: TGTGCCACCAGCAGGGCTTCGGGGGATTTATTAGATACGCAGTATTTT.